These T cell receptor beta chains were read from a single sample in a study of breast tumors, draining lymph nodes, adjacent tissues. TCRdb re-derived calls from the multiplex PCR reads in MiXCR, one entry per CDR3 protein. The repertoire includes 200,000 to 250,000 distinct CDR3 sequences, about 32% of them detected once, and roughly 1.3% sits in the top ten. Sample: axillary lymph node tissue. These TCRs come from a female donor with breast cancer. Some clones in this sample may be carry-over from other donors' samples. Each CDR3 is given with its conserved first and last residue. Part of the rows lack a size; the others show once, few, many or a class for expanded clones.

TRBJ2-5,TRBV7-9,many,CASSLAGSGETQYF
TRBJ2-7,TRBV28,-,CASSLPEQAGKQYF
TRBJ2-4,TRBV12-3/TRBV12-4,many,CASSLSPAGNIQYF
TRBJ2-2,TRBV15,-,CATSRGGMNTGELFF
TRBJ1-2,TRBV7-8,many,CASSLGSGQGTYGYTF
TRBJ2-1,TRBV12-3/TRBV12-4,many,CASSLQGGTKDEQFF
TRBJ2-1,TRBV20-1,many,CSARRGLTYNEQFF
TRBJ1-5,TRBV7-8,many,CASRLGADSNQPQHF
TRBJ2-3,TRBV6-2/TRBV6-3,-,CASSYLGRGYTDTQYF
TRBJ1-6,TRBV20-1,many,CSARGTAYSPLHF
TRBJ1-5,TRBV30,many,CAWSIGDAGHQPQHF
TRBJ1-5,TRBV20-1,once,CSAPGTSRYNEPQHF
TRBJ1-1,TRBV6-6,few,CASSLSGGLNTEAFF
TRBJ1-2,TRBV5-6,-,CASSLVQNDGYTF
TRBJ2-4,TRBV30,once,CAWRPRPGTSGSGGIQYF
TRBJ2-7,TRBV20-1,many,CSARGPGTSDQWVMGDSYEQYF
TRBJ1-4,TRBV11-2,-,CASSLTGGATNEKLFF
TRBJ1-1,TRBV19,-,CASKTEGIRMNTEAFF
TRBJ2-5,TRBV2,many,CASSEATGAKKETQYF
TRBJ2-5,TRBV7-2,many,CASAIQTSQETQYF
TRBJ2-7,TRBV7-2,many,CASSRGGSYYEQYF
TRBJ2-3,TRBV19,many,CASSGARHDTQYF
TRBJ2-3,TRBV10-3,-,CAISGPGFTDTQYF
TRBJ2-3,TRBV5-4,many,CASSLGGEPTDTQYF
TRBJ2-2,TRBV20-1,many,CSAREAVGTSGAHRGELFF
TRBJ1-5,TRBV4-2,many,CASSQDRRNQPQHF
TRBJ2-5,TRBV7-9,many,CASSQVGETQYF
TRBJ1-4,TRBV6-5,many,CASTRDGGGAYEKLFF
TRBJ2-1,TRBV18,many,CASSSLGGEQFF
TRBJ2-3,TRBV30,many,CAWSRRPSTDTQYF
TRBJ1-4,TRBV5-1,once,CASSLEMGVNEKLFF
TRBJ1-1,TRBV6-6,-,CASSDLGQTTEAFF
TRBJ1-2,TRBV29-1,once,CSVEVRERGGYTF
TRBJ2-5,TRBV5-1,many,CASSLASLGQETQYF
TRBJ2-3,TRBV13,many,CASSLFQANADTQYF
TRBJ1-5,TRBV25-1,-,CASSEGADNQPQHF
TRBJ2-2,TRBV19,many,CASSRSPPGELFF
TRBJ2-3,TRBV6-1,many,CASSEGLAGGPRTDTQYF
TRBJ2-7,TRBV18,many,CASSPRGRTGNDEQYF
TRBJ2-1,TRBV6-6,-,CASRPGAPYNEQFF
TRBJ1-1,TRBV5-1,-,CASSLVAPNTEAFF
TRBJ2-3,TRBV2,-,CASSARPLGLSTDTQYF
TRBJ2-1,TRBV9,-,CASSPGLAGGRAEQFF
TRBJ1-2,TRBV19,-,CASSIVGQGQYYGYTF